This T cell receptor beta chain was sequenced during a study of T-cell memory formation after mild COVID-19. Study context: Largely donor-specific TCR clusters were found.

The CDR3 is 11 amino acids. Trimming removed 6 bases at V and 7 bases at J, with 9 bases between. This clonotype was seen a handful of times. Its cognate antigen is unknown. General study points: Second-wave clones reaching peak frequency on day 37 lacked confirmed SARS-CoV-2 specificity. CD4+ bias marked clones expanding day 15 to 37, unlike balanced contracting clones.

TCR alpha and TCR beta cDNA libraries with sample barcodes and UMIs came from 5'RACE using constant-segment primers. From the 5' RACE reads, TCRdb called clonotypes with MiXCR, one entry per CDR3 protein. The table lists roughly 300,000 distinct CDR3 sequences, around 15% of them singletons. The receptor's source is a man between 18 and 35 years old who had mild COVID-19 (a few samples of this study predate the infection). Cell type and time point are not known. Sequencing used PBMCs or a T cell subset sorted from them (not recorded which). This chain joins TRBV12-3 or TRBV12-4 and TRBJ1-2; D gene unclear. Here the CDR3 reads CASRVGFGYTF. CDR3 coding DNA: TGTGCCAGCAGAGTAGGGTTTGGCTACACCTTC.